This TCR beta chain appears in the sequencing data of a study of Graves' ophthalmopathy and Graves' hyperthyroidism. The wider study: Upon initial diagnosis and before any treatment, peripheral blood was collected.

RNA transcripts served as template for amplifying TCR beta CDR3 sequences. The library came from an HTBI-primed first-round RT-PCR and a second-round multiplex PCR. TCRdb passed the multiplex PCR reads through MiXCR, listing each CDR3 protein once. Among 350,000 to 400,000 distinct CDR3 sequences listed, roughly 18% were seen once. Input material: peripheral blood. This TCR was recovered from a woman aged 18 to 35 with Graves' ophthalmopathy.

The CDR3: CASAQTRRGQYF. The CDR3 DNA reads TGTGCCAGCGCCCAGACTAGACGAGGGCAGTACTTC. V gene TRBV6-2 or TRBV6-3 combines with J gene TRBJ2-7, with a tentative D call TRBD2 (6 bases). V was shortened by 8 bases and J by 9 bases, with 17 bases between the two germline ends. The germline CDR1 and CDR2 sequences are MNHEY and SVGEGT. This CDR3 comprises 12 residues.